The present T cell receptor (beta chain) was sequenced within a study of T cells in Graves' hyperthyroidism and ophthalmopathy. Clinical Activity Scores of at least 3, NOSPECS grades of at least 4 and durations under 3 months characterized ophthalmopathy patients. The CDR3 regions of TCR beta were amplified from RNA transcripts. The HTBI set primed first-round TCR CDR3 RT-PCR. TCRdb independently ran MiXCR on the multiplex PCR reads; one entry per CDR3 protein. Of 250,000 to 350,000 distinct CDR3 sequences in the sample, about 20% are singletons; the top ten hold roughly 60%. CDR1 and CDR2 (germline): LGHNA, YNFKEQ. V was clipped by 6 bases and J by 0 bases; unmatched bases: 5. The CDR3 extends over 15 amino acids.

This receptor was taken from a man in his thirties or forties with Graves' ophthalmopathy. The chain employs TRBV4-2 and TRBJ2-7; 10 bases map to TRBD2. The sequencing sample was made of blood. CDR3: CASREGLAVSYEQYF. CDR3 nucleotide sequence: TGTGCCAGCAGGGAAGGACTAGCGGTCTCCTACGAGCAGTACTTC.